A selection of T cell receptor beta chains follows, all from one sample in a study of T cell responses to AZD1222 COVID-19 vaccine. TCRdb keeps only in-frame clones here, not all; method: immunoSEQ multiplex PCR. The sample has about 51,000 clones; 70% to 90% are singletons. Material: peripheral blood, obtained 28 days after the second AZD1222 dose. Receptors were obtained from an adult who received the AZD1222 COVID-19 vaccine. The CDR3 runs from the conserved cysteine through the conserved F or W. The D gene is left open where the match is weak. The size field is filled for only some rows; it gives once, few, many or a size class.

d_call | j_call | v_call | clone_size | cdr3_nt | cdr3_aa
. | TRBJ2-7 | TRBV28 | once | TGTGCCAGCAGTTTATTGGGAGAGAGGTACGAGCAGTACTTC | CASSLLGERYEQYF
. | TRBJ1-2 | TRBV29-1 | . | TGCAGCGTTGGGTCGGGGGCAGGACTATACCCGGACTATGGCTACACCTTC | CSVGSGAGLYPDYGYTF
. | TRBJ2-3 | TRBV18 | . | TGTGCCAGCTCACCAAGGTTCTCAGCCTTTTCAGATACGCAGTATTTT | CASSPRFSAFSDTQYF
TRBD1 | TRBJ1-1 | TRBV9 | . | TGTGCCAGCAGCGTAGAAACAGGGGTTGGGAACACTGAAGCTTTCTTT | CASSVETGVGNTEAFF
TRBD1 | TRBJ1-6 | TRBV12-5 | . | TGTGCTAGTGGCCAAGGGACAGCTAATTCACCCCTCCACTTT | CASGQGTANSPLHF
TRBD1 | TRBJ1-2 | TRBV4-1 | few | TGCGCCAGCAGCCATGGACAGGGTGACTATGGCTACACCTTC | CASSHGQGDYGYTF
. | TRBJ1-2 | TRBV5-4 | . | TGTGCCAGCAGCGCGGGGGGTACAGGGCACTATGGCTACACCTTC | CASSAGGTGHYGYTF
. | TRBJ1-5 | TRBV4-1 | . | TGCGCCAGCAGCCAAGGGAGTTTCAATCAGCCCCAGCATTTT | CASSQGSFNQPQHF
TRBD1 | TRBJ2-2 | TRBV10-1 | . | TGCGCCAGCAGTGCTCCCGGGACAGGAACCGGGGAGCTGTTTTTT | CASSAPGTGTGELFF
. | TRBJ1-1 | TRBV5-4 | . | TGTGCCAGCAGCTTGGAGTCGGCAGGGGCTATGAACACTGAAGCTTTCTTT | CASSLESAGAMNTEAFF
. | TRBJ2-3 | TRBV18 | . | TGTGCCAGCTCACCACCTAGTCTCACAGATACGCAGTATTTT | CASSPPSLTDTQYF
. | TRBJ1-2 | TRBV5-5 | . | TGTGCCAGCAGCTTGGGAGGGAATGGCTACACCTTC | CASSLGGNGYTF
. | TRBJ2-6 | TRBV2 | few | TGTGCCAGCAGTGACAGGTCTGGGGCCAACGTCCTGACTTTC | CASSDRSGANVLTF
. | TRBJ2-1 | TRBV6-1 | . | TGTGCCAGCAGTGAACTCCACGAAGTAGTCAATGAGCAGTTCTTC | CASSELHEVVNEQFF
TRBD1 | TRBJ1-2 | TRBV2 | . | TGTGCCAGCAGGGGACAGGGTGGAAGTAACTATGGCTACACCTTC | CASRGQGGSNYGYTF
. | TRBJ1-5 | TRBV20-1 | . | TGCAGTGCTAGTTGGGGGGGCTTGGGCAATCAGCCCCAGCATTTT | CSASWGGLGNQPQHF
TRBD1 | TRBJ2-3 | TRBV6-2/TRBV6-3 | . | TGTGCCAGCAGTTACCGCGTAGGGGGCCGCACAGATACGCAGTATTTT | CASSYRVGGRTDTQYF
. | TRBJ1-1 | TRBV6-5 | . | TGTGCCAGCAGTACGTGGGGGGCCTATAAAGCTTTCTTT | CASSTWGAYKAFF
. | TRBJ1-6 | TRBV9 | . | TGTGCCAGCAGCGACGAAGTCTATAATTCACCCCTCCACTTT | CASSDEVYNSPLHF
TRBD1 | TRBJ2-5 | TRBV5-1 | . | TGCGCCAGCAGCCCCCGGGACAGGGGGCCTCAAGAGACCCAGTACTTC | CASSPRDRGPQETQYF
. | TRBJ1-5 | TRBV5-6 | . | TGTGCCAGCAGCTTGGGGTCAGTCGGCCCCCAGCATTTT | CASSLGSVGPQHF
. | TRBJ2-2 | TRBV7-9 | . | TGTGCCAGCAGCTTTCTGACCGGGGAGCTGTTTTTT | CASSFLTGELFF
. | TRBJ2-5 | TRBV29-1 | . | TGCAGCGTTGAAAACTCTGGAGAGACCCAGTACTTC | CSVENSGETQYF
. | TRBJ1-5 | TRBV30 | . | TGTGCCTGGAGTGTCGACATAAATCAGCCCCAGCATTTT | CAWSVDINQPQHF
TRBD2 | TRBJ2-7 | TRBV6-2/TRBV6-3 | few | TGTGCCAGCAGTTATTTTACCAGCGGGAGTTCCGAGCAGTACTTC | CASSYFTSGSSEQYF
. | TRBJ2-7 | TRBV2 | . | TGTGCCACTCAGGGCTCCAGTTATATGGGGGAGCAGTACTTC | CATQGSSYMGEQYF
. | TRBJ1-2 | TRBV9 | . | TGTGCCAGCAGCCGGATTGGGGATGGCTACACCTTC | CASSRIGDGYTF
TRBD2 | TRBJ2-1 | TRBV4-3 | . | TGCGCCAGCAGCCAAGAAGAGGCCGGCCCCTTAGCGGGAGTGTACAATGAGCAGTTCTTC | CASSQEEAGPLAGVYNEQFF
TRBD2 | TRBJ2-1 | TRBV19 | . | TGTGCCAGTAGTCCTCGGACTAGCGGGAGCTCCTACAATGAGCAGTTCTTC | CASSPRTSGSSYNEQFF
. | TRBJ2-7 | TRBV12-3/TRBV12-4 | . | TGTGCCAGCAGCTTTACAAGCTCCTACGAGCAGTACTTC | CASSFTSSYEQYF
. | TRBJ1-6 | TRBV9 | . | TGTGCCAGCAGCGTAGGCCCGAGCTCCTATAATTCACCCCTCCACTTT | CASSVGPSSYNSPLHF
. | TRBJ1-5 | TRBV20-1 | . | TGCAGTGCTAGTTTGTCAGGTAGGGGCAATCAGCCCCAGCATTTT | CSASLSGRGNQPQHF
. | TRBJ1-1 | TRBV11-2 | . | TGTGCCAGCAGCCGTCGCGGGAACACTGAAGCTTTCTTT | CASSRRGNTEAFF
. | TRBJ1-4 | TRBV9 | . | TGTGCCAGCAGCGTAGAGACGTCGGGGGCCTTGGCTGGAAAACTGTTTTTT | CASSVETSGALAGKLFF
. | TRBJ2-5 | TRBV15 | . | TGTGCCACCAGCAGAGATTATGGGGGAGGTCGGGGTGAGACCCAGTACTTC | CATSRDYGGGRGETQYF
TRBD1 | TRBJ1-1 | TRBV7-9 | . | TGTGCCAGCACCAATGACAGGGGCGAGACTGAAGCTTTCTTT | CASTNDRGETEAFF
TRBD1 | TRBJ2-5 | TRBV2 | . | TGTGCCAGCAGAAGGACAGGGATAGAGACCCAGTACTTC | CASRRTGIETQYF
TRBD1 | TRBJ2-5 | TRBV11-2 | . | TGTGCCAGCAGCTTAGATGGGGACAGTACAAGAGTGGCGAGTACCCAGTACTTC | CASSLDGDSTRVASTQYF
. | TRBJ1-1 | TRBV25-1 | once | TGTGCCAGCATTTCTCCGGGACGGTCGAGCACTGAAGCTTTCTTT | CASISPGRSSTEAFF
TRBD1 | TRBJ2-7 | TRBV5-5 | few | TGTGCCAGCAGCTTGATAGGGACGACAGGGTACGAGCAGTACTTC | CASSLIGTTGYEQYF
. | TRBJ2-7 | TRBV10-2 | once | TGCGCCAGCAACCGAGTAGGAGGGGGCATCAACGAGCAGTACTTC | CASNRVGGGINEQYF
TRBD1 | TRBJ2-5 | TRBV19 | . | TGTGCCAGTAGTATTGTAGGGGCAGGGGGCGGGGAGACCCAGTACTTC | CASSIVGAGGGETQYF
. | TRBJ1-3 | TRBV2 | . | TGTGCCAGCAGTGACGAAACTCTTCGCTCTGGAAACACCATATATTTT | CASSDETLRSGNTIYF
TRBD1 | TRBJ1-2 | TRBV5-1 | . | TGCGCCAGCAGCTTAACAGGGGGCGCGGGCTATGGCTACACCTTC | CASSLTGGAGYGYTF
. | TRBJ1-2 | TRBV5-5 | . | TGTGCCAGCAGAGGGGGAAGGTCAGGAGGCTACACCTTC | CASRGGRSGGYTF
. | TRBJ2-1 | TRBV19 | . | TGTGCCAGTGGGGTGGCGCCGAGCTACAATGAGCAGTTCTTC | CASGVAPSYNEQFF
. | TRBJ1-5 | TRBV12-5 | . | TGTGCTAGTGGTGCACAGGGAGATCAGCCCCAGCATTTT | CASGAQGDQPQHF
. | TRBJ1-1 | TRBV4-1 | . | TGCGCCAGCAGCGGTCGACCGATCTTCGGGGACACTGAAGCTTTCTTT | CASSGRPIFGDTEAFF
. | TRBJ2-7 | TRBV5-5 | . | TGTGCCAGCAGCTTGGCCTTGGGGGAGCAGTACTTC | CASSLALGEQYF
TRBD2 | TRBJ2-7 | TRBV7-9 | . | TGTGCCAGCGCTACCCAATCGGCCCTAGCGGGAAAATACTACGAGCAGTACTTC | CASATQSALAGKYYEQYF
TRBD2 | TRBJ2-2 | TRBV7-2 | . | TGTGCCAGCAGCCAGGGGACTAGCGGGACAACGAACACCGGGGAGCTGTTTTTT | CASSQGTSGTTNTGELFF
TRBD1 | TRBJ1-4 | TRBV4-1 | . | TGCGCCAGCAGCCAGAACAATGGGGGACAGGCTAATGAAAAACTGTTTTTT | CASSQNNGGQANEKLFF
TRBD2 | TRBJ2-1 | TRBV3-1/TRBV3-2 | . | TGTGCCAGCAGCCGATTTTTCCTGGCGGGAGGGGACAATGAGCAGTTCTTC | CASSRFFLAGGDNEQFF
TRBD1 | TRBJ1-4 | TRBV28 | . | TGTGCCAGTAAGACAGGGGGCTCCGCAACTAATGAAAAACTGTTTTTT | CASKTGGSATNEKLFF
TRBD1 | TRBJ1-2 | TRBV4-2 | once | TGTGCCAGCAGCCAAGAGGGCAGGGGGAATGATGGCTACACCTTC | CASSQEGRGNDGYTF
. | TRBJ2-5 | TRBV7-2 | . | TGTGCCAGCAGCTTATCGGTTAGCGGAGTGGGTGGGACCCAGTACTTC | CASSLSVSGVGGTQYF
. | TRBJ1-5 | TRBV21-1 | once | TGTGCCAGCAGTCGGGACACCGGGTGGGATCAGCCCCAGCATTTT | CASSRDTGWDQPQHF
. | TRBJ2-5 | TRBV9 | few | TGTGCCAGCAGCGCGAACCAAGAGACCCAGTACTTC | CASSANQETQYF
. | TRBJ1-5 | TRBV12-3/TRBV12-4 | . | TGTGCCAGCAGTTTTTATAGCAATCAGCCCCAGCATTTT | CASSFYSNQPQHF